This TCR beta chain was sequenced for a study of graft-versus-host responses after intestinal transplantation. V lost 2 bases and J 5 bases, leaving 4 bases between the germline ends. Germline V gene data show CDR1 as SGHRS and CDR2 as YFSETQ. This CDR3 comprises 11 residues. As for this clone: Its antigen is undetermined.

Measured with immunoSEQ multiplex PCR; TCRdb has only the in-frame clones, and not every one. The profile shows about 97,000 clones, 91% of them singletons. The source was unstimulated CD4+ T cells sorted from spleen or lymph node cells, collected before transplant. This sequence originates from a human donor who was the organ donor for an intestinal transplant. This sequence joins TRBV5-1 and TRBJ2-5; D is undetermined. The CDR3 protein is CASSFRETQYF. CDR3 coding DNA: TGCGCCAGCAGCTTCCGGGAGACCCAGTACTTC.